This T cell receptor (beta chain) is drawn from a study of T cell responses to AZD1222 COVID-19 vaccine. Study results and caveats: Possibly, clonal diversity was underestimated; donors were largely white British and included more females. Spike-specific TCR repertoires showed rising breadth and depth after two AZD1222 doses.

Generated by immunoSEQ multiplex PCR, the TCRdb table keeps only in-frame clones and is missing some. The sample shows over 85,000 clones, around 89% of them seen only once. With regard to this clone: Its antigen is unidentified.

V was shortened by 7 bases and J by 7 bases, with 16 bases between the two germline ends. Germline CDR1 is MNHEY and CDR2 is SVGAGI. CDR3 length equals 13 residues. The sequence was obtained from an adult in good health. This chain uses TRBV6-5 with TRBJ1-2; no definite D call. The sample in question was peripheral blood, obtained on day 0 of AZD1222 vaccination. The CDR3 coding sequence is TGTGCCAGCACCAAAGAGGGTTACCGTGGCTACACCTTC. Amino acid sequence: CASTKEGYRGYTF.